A single sample gave rise to the 13 T cell receptor beta chains below, sequenced in a study of early T cells in non-severe SARS-CoV-2 infection (dated by TCRdb to 2020 to 2022). The library came from 5' RACE. These reads were obtained on a NextSeq 500. TCRdb's own reprocessing of the public reads used fastp at Q25 and MiXCR and kept productive beta chains. Each entry is one CDR3 protein sequence, shown with its most common DNA and genes. The sample contains roughly 90,000 distinct CDR3 sequences, roughly 15% of them found a single time. In total, the top ten clones hold approximately 0.62% of the sample. The sequenced sample was whole blood. The receptors were gathered from an adult who was a healthcare worker with PCR-confirmed SARS-CoV-2 infection or an uninfected control (not recorded which).

This clonotype was detected ten times or more. V is TRBV10-2 and J is TRBJ1-5; D is possibly TRBD1 (6 bases). This CDR3 has 14 amino acids. Germline V gene sequence: CDR1 WSHSY, CDR2 SAAADI. V was shortened by 6 bases and J by 3 bases, with 12 bases between the two germline ends. CDR3 loop: CASRIGGANQPQHF. The CDR3 DNA reads TGCGCCAGCAGGATCGGGGGGGCCAATCAGCCCCAGCATTTT.

The chain joins TRBV20-1 to TRBJ2-4; 12 bases align to TRBD2. CDR1 is DFQATT, CDR2 SNEGSKA, per germline (reference sequence). The junction had 7 bases not matched to a gene; V was cut back by 1 base and J by 3 bases. The CDR3 contains 17 residues. CDR3 sequence (DNA): TGCAGTGCTAGAGGCCTAGCGGGGGGGCCGGTCAAAAACATTCAGTACTTC. It codes for CSARGLAGGPVKNIQYF.

This chain joins TRBV6-1 and TRBJ2-5; no clear D gene. This CDR3 is 14 amino acids long. Trimming pared 11 bases from V and 4 bases from J, leaving 20 bases between. Germline CDR1 reads MNHNS; CDR2 reads SASEGT. CDR3 in amino acids: CAVDPTDPSETQYF. The CDR3 nucleotides read TGTGCCGTCGACCCCACAGACCCCTCAGAGACCCAGTACTTC.

This clonotype was counted between two and nine times. The J gene is TRBJ1-1, the V gene TRBV12-3 or TRBV12-4, with D unresolved. The CDR3 has 14 amino acids. V gave up 1 base and J gave up 2 bases, with 8 bases separating them. The CDR3: CASSLGGLNTEAFF. CDR3 in DNA: TGTGCCAGCAGTTTAGGGGGTCTAAACACTGAAGCTTTCTTT.

This clonotype has a count of ten or more. The V call is TRBV6-1, the J call TRBJ1-1, with D unclear. Trimming stripped 2 bases from V and 1 base from J, with 5 bases between. Per the germline V gene, CDR1 is MNHNS and CDR2 is SASEGT. This CDR3 is built from 13 residues. CDR3 in DNA: TGTGCCAGCAGTGAACTGGGGAACACTGAAGCTTTCTTT. Amino acids: CASSELGNTEAFF.

This clonotype was seen only a few times. The rearrangement links TRBV7-2 to TRBJ1-1, with unresolved D. The germline gives CDR1 SGHTA, CDR2 FQGNSA. The CDR3 spans 10 residues. Trimming took off 5 bases at V and 9 bases at J, with 7 bases between the two ends. CDR3 in amino acids: CASSVGKAFF. CDR3 bases: TGTGCCAGCAGCGTAGGGAAAGCTTTCTTT. Combining the CDR3 with reference TRBV7-2 and TRBJ1-1 gives the whole variable domain GAGVSQSPSNKVTEKGKDVELRCDPISGHTALYWYRQSLGQGLEFLIYFQGNSAPDKSGLPSDRFSAERTGGSVSTLTIQRTQQEDSAVYLCASSVGKAFFGQGTRLTVV.

There are many counts of this clonotype. This chain's CDR3 is CASRTASSGNTIYF. CDR3 coding DNA: TGTGCCAGCAGGACAGCTTCCTCTGGAAACACCATATATTTT. The chain combines TRBV6-1 with TRBJ1-3; D is perhaps TRBD1 (5 bases). The V end was cut by 6 bases, the J end by 0 bases, with 9 bases between. This CDR3 comprises 14 residues. CDR1 is MNHNS and CDR2 is SASEGT in the germline V gene.

The chain carries TRBV10-3 and TRBJ1-6; TRBD1 matches at 7 bases. Germline CDR1 and CDR2: ENHRY and SYGVKD. CDR3 length: 12 amino acids. The junction had 0 bases not matched to a gene; V was cut back by 6 bases and J by 7 bases. CDR3 bases: TGTGCCATCAGGACAGGGAATTCACCCCTCCACTTT. Its translation: CAIRTGNSPLHF.

The rearrangement uses TRBV19 and TRBJ2-5, with TRBD2 matching over 7 bases. Germline CDR1 reads LNHDA; CDR2 reads SQIVND (reference sequence). Trimming cost V 6 bases and J 6 bases; bases outside gene matches: 10. The CDR3 has 14 amino acids. In nucleotides, the CDR3 is TGTGCCAGTAGGTCGACTAGCCCGTGGCAGACCCAGTACTTC. Protein product: CASRSTSPWQTQYF.

V and J are TRBV28 and TRBJ2-4, with D possibly matching TRBD2 (5 bases). V was trimmed by 8 bases and J by 9 bases, leaving 11 bases between them. The germline gives CDR1 MDHEN, CDR2 SYDVKM. The CDR3 runs 11 residues. The DNA of the CDR3 is TGTGCCAGCTCCTCCGCGGGCATTCAGTACTTC. This translates into CASSSAGIQYF.

The table lists this clonotype with many counts. V is TRBV27 and J is TRBJ2-3, with D perhaps matching TRBD2 (6 bases). CDR1 MNHEY and CDR2 SMNVEV come from the germline V gene (reference sequence). V dropped 4 bases and J dropped 4 bases, with 18 bases sitting between them. The CDR3 totals 16 residues. In nucleotides, the CDR3 is TGTGCCAGCAGTTCGGGGCGGGGTACGATGTCAGATACGCAGTATTTT. Its protein is CASSSGRGTMSDTQYF.

The V call is TRBV6-1, the J call TRBJ2-3; no reliable D call. V lost 2 bases and J 6 bases, leaving 18 bases between the germline ends. From germline, CDR1 is MNHNS and CDR2 SASEGT. The CDR3 length is 16 residues. DNA for the CDR3: TGTGCCAGCAGTGAAACACAAACCCAACCCTACGATACGCAGTATTTT. This codes for CASSETQTQPYDTQYF.

This clonotype was observed at least ten times. V usage is TRBV7-9 and J usage is TRBJ2-1; TRBD1 aligns across 7 bases. V gave up 5 bases and J gave up 1 base; unmatched junction bases: 8. Germline assignment: CDR1 SEHNR and CDR2 FQNEAQ (reference sequence). The CDR3 has 16 amino acids. The CDR3 DNA reads TGTGCCAGCAGCCAGTCCGGGACAGCATCCTACAATGAGCAGTTCTTC. This gives the protein CASSQSGTASYNEQFF.